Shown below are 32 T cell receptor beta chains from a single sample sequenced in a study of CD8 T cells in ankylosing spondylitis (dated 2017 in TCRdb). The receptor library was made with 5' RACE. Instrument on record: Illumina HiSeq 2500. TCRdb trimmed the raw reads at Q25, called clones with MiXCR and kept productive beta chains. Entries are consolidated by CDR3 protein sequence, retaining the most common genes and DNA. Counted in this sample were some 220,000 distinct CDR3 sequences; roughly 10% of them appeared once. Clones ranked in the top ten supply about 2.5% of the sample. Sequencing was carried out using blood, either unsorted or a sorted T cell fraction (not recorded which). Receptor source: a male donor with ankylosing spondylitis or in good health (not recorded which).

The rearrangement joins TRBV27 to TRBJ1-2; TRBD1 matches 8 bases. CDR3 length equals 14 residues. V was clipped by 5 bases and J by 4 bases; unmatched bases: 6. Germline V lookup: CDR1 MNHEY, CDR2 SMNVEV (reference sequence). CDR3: CASSQGQAAYGYTF. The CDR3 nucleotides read TGTGCCAGCAGTCAGGGACAGGCGGCCTATGGCTACACCTTC.

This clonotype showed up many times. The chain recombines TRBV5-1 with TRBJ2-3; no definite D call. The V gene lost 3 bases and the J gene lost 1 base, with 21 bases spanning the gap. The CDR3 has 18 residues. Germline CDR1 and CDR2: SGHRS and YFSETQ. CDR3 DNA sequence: TGCGCCAGCAGCTCCCTACAATCGAGTTACACTGGCACAGATACGCAGTATTTT. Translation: CASSSLQSSYTGTDTQYF.

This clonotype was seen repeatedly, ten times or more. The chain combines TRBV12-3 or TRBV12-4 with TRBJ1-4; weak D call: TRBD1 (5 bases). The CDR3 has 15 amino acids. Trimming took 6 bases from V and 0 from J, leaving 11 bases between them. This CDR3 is CASSSGSTTNEKLFF. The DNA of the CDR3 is TGTGCCAGCAGCTCAGGGTCCACAACTAATGAAAAACTGTTTTTT.

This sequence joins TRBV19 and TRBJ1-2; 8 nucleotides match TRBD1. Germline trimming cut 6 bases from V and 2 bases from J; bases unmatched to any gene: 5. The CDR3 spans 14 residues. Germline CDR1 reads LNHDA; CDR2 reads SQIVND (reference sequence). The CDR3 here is CASRMTGDNYGYTF. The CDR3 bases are TGTGCCAGTAGGATGACAGGGGACAACTATGGCTACACCTTC.

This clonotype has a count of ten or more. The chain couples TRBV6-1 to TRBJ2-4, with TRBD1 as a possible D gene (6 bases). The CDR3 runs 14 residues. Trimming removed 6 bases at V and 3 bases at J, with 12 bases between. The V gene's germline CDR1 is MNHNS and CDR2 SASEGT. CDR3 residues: CASRDSLHKNIQYF. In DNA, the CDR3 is TGTGCCAGCAGGGACAGCCTACACAAAAACATTCAGTACTTC.

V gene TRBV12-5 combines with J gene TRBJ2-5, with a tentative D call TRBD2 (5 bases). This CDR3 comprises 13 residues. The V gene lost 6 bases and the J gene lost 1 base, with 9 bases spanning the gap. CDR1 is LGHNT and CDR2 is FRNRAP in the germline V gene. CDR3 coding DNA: TGTGCTAGTGGGTACGGACTCCAAGAGACCCAGTACTTC. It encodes CASGYGLQETQYF.

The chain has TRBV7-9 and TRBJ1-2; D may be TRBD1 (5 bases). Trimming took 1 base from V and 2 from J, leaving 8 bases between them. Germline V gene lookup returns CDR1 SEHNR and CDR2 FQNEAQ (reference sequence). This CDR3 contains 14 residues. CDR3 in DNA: TGTGCCAGCAGCTTAGGACAGAGCAACTATGGCTACACCTTC. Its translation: CASSLGQSNYGYTF.

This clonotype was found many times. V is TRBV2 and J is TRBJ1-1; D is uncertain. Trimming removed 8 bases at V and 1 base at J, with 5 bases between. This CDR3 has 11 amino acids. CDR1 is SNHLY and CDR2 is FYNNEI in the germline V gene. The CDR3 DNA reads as TGTGCCAGCGCCTGGAACACTGAAGCTTTCTTT. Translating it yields CASAWNTEAFF.

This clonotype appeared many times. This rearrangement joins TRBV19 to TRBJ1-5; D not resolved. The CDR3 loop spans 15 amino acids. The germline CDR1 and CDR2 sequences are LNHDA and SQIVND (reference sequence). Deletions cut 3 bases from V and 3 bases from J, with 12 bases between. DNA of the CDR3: TGTGCCAGTAGTATGGGTTTTGGCGCCAATCAGCCCCAGCATTTT. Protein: CASSMGFGANQPQHF. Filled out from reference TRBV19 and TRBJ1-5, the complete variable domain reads DGGITQSPKYLFRKEGQNVTLSCEQNLNHDAMYWYRQDPGQGLRLIYYSQIVNDFQKGDIAEGYSVSREKKESFPLTVTSAQKNPTAFYLCASSMGFGANQPQHFGDGTRLSIL.

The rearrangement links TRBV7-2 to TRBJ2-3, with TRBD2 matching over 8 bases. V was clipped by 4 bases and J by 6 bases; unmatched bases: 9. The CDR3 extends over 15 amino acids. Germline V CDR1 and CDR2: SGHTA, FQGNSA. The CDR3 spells CASSSFGLAKDTQYF. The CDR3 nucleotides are TGTGCCAGCAGCTCGTTCGGACTAGCAAAGGATACGCAGTATTTT.

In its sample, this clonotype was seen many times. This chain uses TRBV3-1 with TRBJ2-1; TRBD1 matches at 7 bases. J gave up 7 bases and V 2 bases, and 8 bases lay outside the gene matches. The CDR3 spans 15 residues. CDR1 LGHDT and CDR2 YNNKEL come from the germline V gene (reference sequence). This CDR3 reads CASSQKGQASNEQFF. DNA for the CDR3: TGTGCCAGCAGCCAAAAAGGACAGGCGAGTAATGAGCAGTTCTTC.

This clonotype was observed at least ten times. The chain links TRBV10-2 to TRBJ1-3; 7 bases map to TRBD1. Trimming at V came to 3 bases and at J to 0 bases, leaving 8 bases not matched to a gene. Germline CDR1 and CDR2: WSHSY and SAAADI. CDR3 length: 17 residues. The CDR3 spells CASSEGGTEASGNTIYF. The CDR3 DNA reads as TGCGCCAGCAGTGAAGGGGGCACAGAAGCCTCTGGAAACACCATATATTTT.

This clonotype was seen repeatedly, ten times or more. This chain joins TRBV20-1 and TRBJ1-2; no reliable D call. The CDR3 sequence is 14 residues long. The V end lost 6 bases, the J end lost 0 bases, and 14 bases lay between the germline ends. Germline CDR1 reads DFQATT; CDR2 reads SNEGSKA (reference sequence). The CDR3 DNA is TGCAGTGCCTCTAAACTCAACCCTAACTATGGCTACACCTTC. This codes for CSASKLNPNYGYTF.

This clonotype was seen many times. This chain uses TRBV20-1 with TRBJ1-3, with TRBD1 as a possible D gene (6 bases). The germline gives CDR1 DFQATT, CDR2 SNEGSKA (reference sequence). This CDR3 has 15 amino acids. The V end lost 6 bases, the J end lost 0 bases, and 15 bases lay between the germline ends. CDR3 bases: TGCAGTGCCCGGGGGGGACAAGACTCTGGAAACACCATATATTTT. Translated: CSARGGQDSGNTIYF.

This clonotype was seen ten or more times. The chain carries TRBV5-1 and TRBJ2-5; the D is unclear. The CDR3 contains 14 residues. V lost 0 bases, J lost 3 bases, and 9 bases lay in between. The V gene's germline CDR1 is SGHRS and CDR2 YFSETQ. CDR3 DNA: TGCGCCAGCAGCTTGGCCGTTGGAAAAGAGACCCAGTACTTC. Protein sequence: CASSLAVGKETQYF.

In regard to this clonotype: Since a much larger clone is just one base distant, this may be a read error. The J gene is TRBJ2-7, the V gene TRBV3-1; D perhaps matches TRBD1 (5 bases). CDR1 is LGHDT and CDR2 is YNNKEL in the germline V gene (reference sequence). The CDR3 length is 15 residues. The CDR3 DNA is TGTGCCACCAGCCAAAGGGGCCCATCGACCAGGGAGCAGTACTTC. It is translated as CATSQRGPSTREQYF.

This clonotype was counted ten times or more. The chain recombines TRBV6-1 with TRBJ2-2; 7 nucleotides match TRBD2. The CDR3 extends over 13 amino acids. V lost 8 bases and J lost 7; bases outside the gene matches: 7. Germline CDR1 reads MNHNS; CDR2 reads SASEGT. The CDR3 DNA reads TGTGCCAGCTCCTGGGCTAGCGGCGGGGAGCTGTTTTTT. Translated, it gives CASSWASGGELFF.

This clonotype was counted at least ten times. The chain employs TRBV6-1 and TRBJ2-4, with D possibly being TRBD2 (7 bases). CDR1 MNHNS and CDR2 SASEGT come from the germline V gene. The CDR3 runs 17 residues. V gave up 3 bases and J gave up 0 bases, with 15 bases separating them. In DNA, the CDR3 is TGTGCCAGCAGTGAGGGCCGGGGGGCCGAAGCCAAAAACATTCAGTACTTC. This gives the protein CASSEGRGAEAKNIQYF.

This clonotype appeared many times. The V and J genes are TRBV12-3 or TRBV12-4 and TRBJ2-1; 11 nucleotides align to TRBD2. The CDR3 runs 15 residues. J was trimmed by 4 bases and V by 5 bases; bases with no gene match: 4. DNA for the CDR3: TGTGCCAGCAGTCCCCTAGCGGGGGGTTACAATGAGCAGTTCTTC. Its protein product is CASSPLAGGYNEQFF.

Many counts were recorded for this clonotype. The CDR3 DNA sequence: TGTGCCAGCAGCCCCAGGACAGGGAAGGAGACCCAGTACTTC. Amino acid sequence: CASSPRTGKETQYF. The J gene is TRBJ2-5, the V gene TRBV3-1; 8 bases are a match to TRBD1. This CDR3 comprises 14 residues. Unmatched junction bases numbered 6, after V lost 4 bases and J lost 5 bases. The germline V gene has CDR1 LGHDT and CDR2 YNNKEL (reference sequence).

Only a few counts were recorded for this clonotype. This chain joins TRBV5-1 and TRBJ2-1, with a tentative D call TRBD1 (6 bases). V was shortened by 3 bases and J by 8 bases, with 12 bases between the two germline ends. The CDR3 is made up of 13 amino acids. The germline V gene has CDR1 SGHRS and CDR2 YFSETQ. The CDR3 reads CASSSTGRDEQFF. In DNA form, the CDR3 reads TGCGCCAGCAGCTCCACAGGGCGCGATGAGCAGTTCTTC.

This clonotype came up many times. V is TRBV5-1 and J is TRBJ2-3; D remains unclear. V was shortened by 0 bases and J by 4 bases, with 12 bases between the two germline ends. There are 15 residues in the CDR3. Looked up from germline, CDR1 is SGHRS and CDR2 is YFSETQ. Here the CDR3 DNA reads TGCGCCAGCAGCTTGGAGTCTGCCCGGGCAGATACGCAGTATTTT. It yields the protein CASSLESARADTQYF.

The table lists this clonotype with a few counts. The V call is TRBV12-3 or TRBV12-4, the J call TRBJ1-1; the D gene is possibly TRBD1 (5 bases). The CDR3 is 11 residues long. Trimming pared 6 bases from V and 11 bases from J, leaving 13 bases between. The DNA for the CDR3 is TGTGCCAGCAGCCGGCGAGGGGATGCTTTCTTT. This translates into CASSRRGDAFF.

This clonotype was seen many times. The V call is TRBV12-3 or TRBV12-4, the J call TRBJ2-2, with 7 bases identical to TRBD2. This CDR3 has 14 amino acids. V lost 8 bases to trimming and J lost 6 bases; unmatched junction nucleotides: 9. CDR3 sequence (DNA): TGTGCCAGCGTTCTAAGCGGGAAGGCCGGGGAGCTGTTTTTT. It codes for CASVLSGKAGELFF.

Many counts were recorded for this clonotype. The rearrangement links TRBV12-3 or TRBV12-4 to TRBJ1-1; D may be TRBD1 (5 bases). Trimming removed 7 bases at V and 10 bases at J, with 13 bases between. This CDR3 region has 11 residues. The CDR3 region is CASTLGTGAFF. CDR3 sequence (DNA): TGTGCCAGCACCCTTGGAACAGGAGCTTTCTTT.

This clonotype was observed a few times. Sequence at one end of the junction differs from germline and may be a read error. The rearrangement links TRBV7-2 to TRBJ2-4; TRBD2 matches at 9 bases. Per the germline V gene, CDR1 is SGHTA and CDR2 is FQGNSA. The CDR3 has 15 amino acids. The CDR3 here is CVSSAAGTSSNIQYF. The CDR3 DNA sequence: TGTGTCAGCAGCGCGGCCGGGACTAGCAGTAACATTCAGTACTTC.

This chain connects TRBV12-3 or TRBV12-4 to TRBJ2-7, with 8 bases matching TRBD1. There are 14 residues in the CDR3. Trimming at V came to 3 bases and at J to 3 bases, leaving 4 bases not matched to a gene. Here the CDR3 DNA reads TGTGCCAGCAGTTTTCAGACAGGGGTCTACGAGCAGTACTTC. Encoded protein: CASSFQTGVYEQYF.

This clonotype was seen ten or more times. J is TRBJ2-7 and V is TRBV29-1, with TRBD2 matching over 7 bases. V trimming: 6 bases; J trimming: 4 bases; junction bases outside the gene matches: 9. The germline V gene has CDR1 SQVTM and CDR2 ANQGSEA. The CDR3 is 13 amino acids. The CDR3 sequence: CSVRAGVAYEQYF. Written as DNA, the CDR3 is TGCAGCGTCAGGGCGGGAGTTGCGTACGAGCAGTACTTC.

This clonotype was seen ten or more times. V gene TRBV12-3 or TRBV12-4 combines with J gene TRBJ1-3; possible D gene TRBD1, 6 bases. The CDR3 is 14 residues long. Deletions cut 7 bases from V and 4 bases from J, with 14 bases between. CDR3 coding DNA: TGTGCCAGCACGACCTCAGGGGTCGGAAACACCATATATTTT. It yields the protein CASTTSGVGNTIYF.

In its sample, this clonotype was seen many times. CDR3 region: CASSYQTGRNTEAFF. CDR3 bases: TGTGCCAGCAGTTACCAGACGGGCAGGAACACTGAAGCTTTCTTT. The chain couples TRBV6-5 to TRBJ1-1; no firm D call. Germline values: CDR1 MNHEY, CDR2 SVGAGI. The CDR3 runs to 15 residues. Trimming pared 2 bases from V and 1 base from J, leaving 11 bases between.

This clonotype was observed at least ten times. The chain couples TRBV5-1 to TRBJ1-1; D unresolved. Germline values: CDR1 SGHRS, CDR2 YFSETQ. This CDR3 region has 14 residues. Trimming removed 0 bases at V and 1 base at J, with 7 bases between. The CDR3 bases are TGCGCCAGCAGCTTGGATAACAAGAACACTGAAGCTTTCTTT. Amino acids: CASSLDNKNTEAFF. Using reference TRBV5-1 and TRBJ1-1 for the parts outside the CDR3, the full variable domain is KAGVTQTPRYLIKTRGQQVTLSCSPISGHRSVSWYQQTPGQGLQFLFEYFSETQRNKGNFPGRFSGRQFSNSRSEMNVSTLELGDSALYLCASSLDNKNTEAFFGQGTRLTVV.

CDR3 nucleotide sequence: TGTGCCAGCTCAGCGACAGGGGCAACTAATGAAAAACTGTTTTTT. Translating gives CASSATGATNEKLFF. The chain combines TRBV18 with TRBJ1-4, with TRBD1 matching 8 bases. Germline V gene sequence: CDR1 KGHSH, CDR2 LQKENI. V gave up 5 bases and J gave up 0 bases; unmatched junction bases: 2. The CDR3 is 15 residues long.